Below are 7 T cell receptor beta chains sequenced from a single sample in a study of CD8+CD57+ T cells in acquired aplastic anemia. Flow cytometry had shown expanded CD8+CD57+ cells in the patients chosen for sequencing. Profiling of TCR beta VDJ combinations and CDR3 sequences used genomic DNA as template. TCRdb re-called the reads through MiXCR, storing one row per CDR3 protein. The sample includes fewer than 200,000 distinct CDR3 sequences, approximately 48% seen only once; the top ten take about 2%. The sequencing sample was made of sorted CD4+, CD8+, or CD8+CD57+ T cells (not recorded which) from PBMCs. Every receptor here comes from a human donor with aplastic anemia.

Of note for this clonotype: With a much larger clone just one base away, this may be a read error. The V call is TRBV4-3, the J call TRBJ1-3; D not resolved. The germline V gene encodes CDR1 LGHNA and CDR2 YSLEER. The CDR3 consists of 13 residues. The CDR3 nucleotides read TGCGCCAGCAGCCAAGAGGCGGGAAACACCGTATATTTT. It specifies CASSQEAGNTVYF.

This clonotype was observed a few times. The chain recombines TRBV20-1 with TRBJ2-2; 10 bases line up with TRBD2. The V and J ends lost 5 bases and 4 bases, in that order; junction bases with no gene match: 7. The CDR3 is 15 amino acids. The germline V gene encodes CDR1 DFQATT and CDR2 SNEGSKA (reference sequence). The CDR3 loop reads CSAPTLAGVTGELFF. In nucleotides, the CDR3 is TGCAGTGCTCCCACCCTAGCGGGAGTCACCGGGGAGCTGTTTTTT.

This clonotype appeared a single time. V is TRBV20-1 and J is TRBJ1-2; D possibly corresponds to TRBD1 (5 bases). The germline CDR1 and CDR2 sequences are DFQATT and SNEGSKA (reference sequence). Trimming removed 3 bases from V and 6 bases from J, with 23 bases in between. CDR3 length equals 16 residues. The CDR3 loop is CSARPVGRLPGDGYTF. Written as DNA, the CDR3 is TGCAGTGCTAGGCCCGTGGGACGCTTGCCCGGCGATGGCTACACCTTC.

This clonotype was counted once. This rearrangement joins TRBV29-1 to TRBJ2-7, with D perhaps matching TRBD1 or TRBD2 (5 bases each). This CDR3 has 13 amino acids. The V gene lost 5 bases and the J gene lost 2 bases, with 13 bases spanning the gap. Germline V gives CDR1 SQVTM, CDR2 ANQGSEA. CDR3 in amino acids: CSVSGQAAYEQYF. The CDR3, as DNA: TGCAGCGTTTCGGGGCAGGCGGCCTACGAGCAGTACTTC.

Notes on this clonotype: The junction shows a germline mismatch at one end, possibly a read error. The chain couples TRBV7-7 to TRBJ2-1; no reliable D call. Germline V lookup: CDR1 SSHAT, CDR2 FNYEAQ (reference sequence). This CDR3 has 15 amino acids. CDR3 bases: TGTGCTAGCAGCTTTACCGGGTCCCCTGGCGATGAGCAGTTCTTC. Residues: CASSFTGSPGDEQFF.

CDR3: CASSLSGQGANEQYF. In nucleotides, the CDR3 is TGTGCCAGCAGTTTATCGGGACAGGGGGCCAACGAGCAGTACTTC. This chain joins TRBV2 and TRBJ2-7; 12 bases line up with TRBD1. V lost 5 bases to trimming and J lost 5 bases; unmatched junction nucleotides: 7. CDR1 is SNHLY, CDR2 FYNNEI, per germline. The CDR3 is 15 residues long.

In its sample, this clonotype was seen many times. The V call is TRBV24-1, the J call TRBJ2-5, with D tentatively TRBD2 (5 bases). The V end was cut by 5 bases, the J end by 5 bases, with 8 bases between. Germline CDR1 is KGHDR and CDR2 is SFDVKD. This CDR3 has 12 amino acids. CDR3 sequence: CATSAPGETQYF. DNA for the CDR3: TGTGCCACCAGTGCCCCGGGGGAGACCCAGTACTTC.